The T cell receptor beta chain described here comes from a study of long-term antiretroviral therapy in people with HIV. Study overall: Of all samples, the earliest predate the 2015 immediate-ART recommendation by about a decade. Findings of the study overall: Even long-term ART left TRB diversity below transplant donor controls, despite gains. Relative to control repertoires, HIV repertoires exhibited narrower CDR3 length ranges.

As regards this clone: What it recognizes is unknown.

At survey level, the immunoSEQ assay was run in its v3.0 version. Sequenced by immunoSEQ multiplex PCR; TCRdb stores in-frame clones only, minus some. The sample contains 39,000 or so clones, about 80% of which appear only once. About 1-10 million cryopreserved PBMC were held in samples before DNA extraction. Germline lookup yields CDR1 MNHEY and CDR2 SMNVEV (reference sequence). The CDR3 totals 14 residues. V lost 2 bases to trimming and J lost 6 bases, with 12 bases between them. This sequence was found in a man between 18 and 35 years old with HIV. Material: unsorted PBMCs, obtained 0.6 years after starting antiretroviral therapy. The chain recombines TRBV27 with TRBJ2-3, with D perhaps TRBD1 (6 bases). This CDR3 is CASSLGRGGDTQYF. The CDR3 nucleotides are TGTGCCAGCAGTTTAGGCAGGGGCGGTGATACGCAGTATTTT.